This T cell receptor (beta chain) was identified during a study of CD8 T cells in Susac syndrome (dated 2019 in TCRdb). Some background on the complete study: Of the Susac syndrome patients who were sequenced, eight were in clinical remission while six had clinically active disease. At blood withdrawal, Susac syndrome patients were therapy-naive, treated with corticosteroids (with IVIg additionally given to some), or treated with IVIg alone. The study used repertoire sequencing to test whether antigen drove CD8+ T cell activation and differentiation in Susac syndrome. Clonality of the CD8+ T cell repertoire was compared between more than 10 healthy donors, about 14 Susac syndrome patients and about 15 multiple sclerosis patients.

General findings and caveats noted by the study authors: The number of individuals in the TCR sequencing and HLA analysis was recognized as being relatively small. More than 15 Susac-specific public clones were identified in the total CD8+ repertoire, and four to six Susac-specific public clones were identified in the CD8+ TEMRA repertoire. Clonal expansion was seen in Susac syndrome CD8+ repertoires, peaking in CD8+ TEMRA cells and being greater in clinically active patients than in remitting ones.

CDR1 and CDR2 (MDHEN, SYDVKM) derive from the germline V gene. Trimming removed 3 bases from V and 5 bases from J, leaving 4 bases between the germline ends. From cysteine to phenylalanine, the CDR3 is 11 amino acids long. The kept DNA is CDR3 alone, 33 bases in frame from the first base. Peripheral blood CD8+ and CD4+ T cells from healthy donors, Susac syndrome patients and multiple sclerosis patients were profiled using high-throughput TCR beta sequencing. The Susac syndrome patients fulfilled recently defined diagnostic criteria for either definite or probable disease. CD8+ TEMRA cells were enriched by FACS, while bulk CD8+ and CD4+ T cells were purified by magnetic negative isolation. Blood was collected in EDTA tubes and processed within 24 hours, with PBMCs isolated through density gradient centrifugation. PBMCs intended for TCR sequencing were cryopreserved in liquid nitrogen and were subsequently thawed in a 37 degrees C water bath. The sorted or isolated CD4+, CD8+ and CD8+ TEMRA cells had a purity of 90% or higher.

About this clonotype itself: This clone's antigen is unknown. No base quality values were provided; no much bigger clone lies one nucleotide off.

RNA was extracted using the RNeasy kit, and 0.5 to 1 microgram was reverse transcribed with random hexamers. The immunoSEQ multiplex PCR assay, which covers 54 Vbeta and 13 Jbeta segments, was used to amplify TCR beta CDR3 regions. PCR amplification bias was corrected by using a synthetic template baseline for primer optimization and computational correction. The authors' pipeline ran thus. Reads were annotated to V, D and J genes per IMGT and analyzed with immunoSEQ Analyzer, keeping only productive sequences. Clonality was calculated as one minus the Shannon entropy normalized by log2 of the number of productive unique sequences. For each patient and control, public and private clones were evaluated within the 100 most prevalent clones. Susac-specific clones were defined as absent from healthy and MS cohorts, 850 to 1,300 published viral clones and other ImmuneACCESS disease sequences. The raw public data were reprocessed by TCRdb itself: fastp quality trimming at Q25, MiXCR clonotype calling, in-frame beta chains only. Records with the same CDR3 protein are collapsed into one entry carrying the most frequent genes and DNA. Clone size and V and J calls follow TCRdb, not the original study. This sample holds around 170,000 distinct CDR3 sequences; around 93% were observed only once. Approximately 0.16% of the sample is held by the ten biggest clonotypes.

The chain is encoded by TRBV28 joined to TRBJ1-1, with no confidently assigned D gene. The specimen was CD8+ T cells from PBMCs. This TCR was sampled from a human donor with Susac syndrome. The CDR3 in this case is CASSFFTEAFF. The sequence in DNA is TGTGCCAGCAGTTTTTTTACTGAAGCTTTCTTT.